The 8 T cell receptor beta chains reported below all come from one sample, sequenced in a study of control samples from healthy donors and cancer patients (dated by TCRdb to 2019 to 2021). Libraries were constructed by the immunoSEQ multiplex PCR assay. TCRdb obtained this table from immuneACCESS and retained in-frame rearrangements with V and J assigned. These tables miss some clones; where compared with another copy, unresolved V genes account for less than half of the shortfall, and the remainder is unexplained. Counted in this sample were some 220,000 clones; 85% to 95% of them appeared once. More than 1.3% of the sample rests with the top ten. Sequencing was done on a sample of blood. The receptors derive from a man between 45 and 60 years old in good health.

V is TRBV28 and J is TRBJ1-4; TRBD1 aligns across 7 bases. The CDR3 contains 14 residues. V shed 2 bases and J 7 bases; nucleotides not matched to a gene: 4. In germline, CDR1 is MDHEN, CDR2 SYDVKM. The CDR3 loop reads CASSLGRGSEKLFF. The CDR3 DNA sequence: TGTGCCAGCAGTTTAGGCAGGGGGAGTGAAAAACTGTTTTTT. Combining the CDR3 with reference TRBV28 and TRBJ1-4 gives the whole variable domain DVKVTQSSRYLVKRTGEKVFLECVQDMDHENMFWYRQDPGLGLRLIYFSYDVKMKEKGDIPEGYSVSREKKERFSLILESASTNQTSMYLCASSLGRGSEKLFFGSGTQLSVL.

The chain uses TRBV24-1 and TRBJ2-2; no clear D gene. This CDR3 comprises 16 residues. V was trimmed by 2 bases and J by 2 bases, leaving 11 bases between them. Looked up from germline, CDR1 is KGHDR and CDR2 is SFDVKD. The CDR3 spells CATSDSLGPNTGELFF. The CDR3 bases are TGTGCCACCAGTGATTCACTCGGACCAAACACCGGGGAGCTGTTTTTT.

This sequence joins TRBV6-6 and TRBJ1-2; TRBD1 might be the D (5 bases). The CDR3 contains 14 residues. Trimming cost V 3 bases and J 2 bases, with 10 bases left between them. Germline V gene data show CDR1 as MNHNY and CDR2 as SVGAGI (reference sequence). The CDR3 loop reads CASSYFEGNYGYTF. CDR3 in DNA: TGTGCCAGCAGTTATTTCGAGGGGAACTATGGCTACACCTTC.

The chain recombines TRBV5-1 with TRBJ2-1, with a possible D match to TRBD2 (5 bases). The ends were cut back, 0 bases at V and 6 bases at J, with 13 bases in the middle. CDR1 is SGHRS, CDR2 YFSETQ, per germline. The CDR3 runs 15 residues. The CDR3 here is CASSLEGSALNEQFF. The DNA for the CDR3 is TGCGCCAGCAGCTTGGAGGGTAGCGCCCTCAATGAGCAGTTCTTC.

This chain uses TRBV7-2 with TRBJ2-5; 11 bases match TRBD2. CDR1 SGHTA and CDR2 FQGNSA come from the germline V gene. The CDR3 extends over 15 amino acids. The ends lost 5 bases at V and 5 bases at J; junction bases unmatched: 7. CDR3 DNA sequence: TGTGCCAGCAGCGCATCTAGCGGGGGGAGGGAGACCCAGTACTTC. Its protein is CASSASSGGRETQYF.

The chain couples TRBV6-6 to TRBJ2-5; D gene unclear. V lost 7 bases, J lost 2 bases, and 5 bases lay in between. Per the germline V gene, CDR1 is MNHNY and CDR2 is SVGAGI (reference sequence). The CDR3 extends over 11 amino acids. CDR3 sequence reads: CASNHQETQYF. The CDR3 bases are TGTGCCAGCAACCATCAAGAGACCCAGTACTTC.

The CDR3 sequence is CASSIQGGMNTEAFF. The DNA for the CDR3 is TGTGCCAGTAGTATCCAGGGTGGGATGAACACTGAAGCTTTCTTT. The chain joins TRBV19 to TRBJ1-1, with D possibly matching TRBD1 (5 bases). The CDR3 consists of 15 residues. V was pared by 3 bases and J by 0 bases, with 11 bases between. Germline-derived CDR1 and CDR2 are LNHDA and SQIVND (reference sequence). The whole variable domain, filled in from reference TRBV19 and TRBJ1-1, reads DGGITQSPKYLFRKEGQNVTLSCEQNLNHDAMYWYRQDPGQGLRLIYYSQIVNDFQKGDIAEGYSVSREKKESFPLTVTSAQKNPTAFYLCASSIQGGMNTEAFFGQGTRLTVV.

The chain recombines TRBV12-5 with TRBJ2-1; D assignment may be TRBD1 or TRBD2 (5 bases each). V was clipped by 1 base and J by 3 bases, with 10 bases between them. CDR1 LGHNT and CDR2 FRNRAP come from the germline V gene. The CDR3 is made up of 15 amino acids. The CDR3 coding sequence is TGTGCTAGTGGTTTGGGGGGACCGAGCTACAATGAGCAGTTCTTC. Amino acid sequence: CASGLGGPSYNEQFF.